These 29 T cell receptor beta chains originate from one sample sequenced in a study of shared clonotypes between healthy human individuals. Profiling relied on immunoSEQ multiplex PCR, and the TCRdb table lists in-frame clones only, not all of them. The sample comprises around 2.1 million clones, roughly 91% of which are singletons, and 1.5% to 2% rests with the top ten. The naive CD8 fraction comprised CD45RO-negative cells positively selected for CCR7 and excluded terminally differentiated effector memory CD45RA+ cells. Sequenced input: naive CD8+ T cells from PBMCs. The receptors shown here come from a man between 18 and 29 years old in good health. Some clones in this sample may be carry-over from other donors' samples.

The chain joins TRBV28 to TRBJ2-7, with D unresolved. The CDR3 is made up of 13 amino acids. The V end was cut by 5 bases, the J end by 5 bases, with 13 bases between. CDR1 is MDHEN, CDR2 SYDVKM, per germline. The CDR3, as DNA: TGTGCCAGCAGTCTCCAGCCGTGGAACGAGCAGTACTTC. Amino acids: CASSLQPWNEQYF.

The chain uses TRBV29-1 and TRBJ2-3, with 11 bases matching TRBD2. The V segment lost 4 bases and the J segment 4 bases; nucleotides outside the gene matches: 13. This CDR3 comprises 17 residues. CDR1 and CDR2 (germline): SQVTM, ANQGSEA. In DNA form, the CDR3 reads TGCAGCGTTGTGGGGCTAGCGGGAGGTCCCATGTCAGATACGCAGTATTTT. Amino acids: CSVVGLAGGPMSDTQYF.

This chain joins TRBV28 and TRBJ2-7, with D tentatively TRBD2 (6 bases). Trimming pared 6 bases from V and 7 bases from J, leaving 16 bases between. From germline, CDR1 is MDHEN and CDR2 SYDVKM. There are 13 residues in the CDR3. Written as DNA, the CDR3 is TGTGCCAGCAGCCGCGGGGTTGATGGAGAGCAGTACTTC. Amino acids: CASSRGVDGEQYF.

V and J are TRBV10-3 and TRBJ2-7, with D unclear. The CDR3 extends over 16 amino acids. The V end lost 3 bases, the J end lost 2 bases, and 17 bases lay between the germline ends. Germline CDR1 is ENHRY and CDR2 is SYGVKD. CDR3 sequence: CAISDSLTIAPYEQYF. As DNA, the CDR3 is TGTGCCATCAGTGACTCTCTCACTATAGCCCCCTACGAGCAGTACTTC.

The chain is built from TRBV4-1 and TRBJ1-1, with 7 bases identical to TRBD1. Per the germline V gene, CDR1 is MGHRA and CDR2 is YSYEKL. The CDR3 is 14 amino acids. The V gene end was trimmed by 5 bases and the J gene end by 6 bases; junction bases not matched to a gene: 9. CDR3 sequence reads: CASSEQTGFPEAFF. CDR3 DNA: TGCGCCAGCAGCGAGCAGACAGGGTTCCCTGAAGCTTTCTTT.

The chain is built from TRBV27 and TRBJ2-3, with D perhaps assigned TRBD1 or TRBD2 (5 bases each). Deletions cut 6 bases from V and 5 bases from J, with 15 bases between. CDR3 length: 14 amino acids. The germline V gene has CDR1 MNHEY and CDR2 SMNVEV (reference sequence). For the CDR3, the DNA is TGTGCCAGCAGACCTAGGGGAGCCGGAGATACGCAGTATTTT. This codes for CASRPRGAGDTQYF.

The chain couples TRBV15 to TRBJ2-5; D call uncertain. V was clipped by 0 bases and J by 1 base, with 9 bases between them. The germline V gene encodes CDR1 LNHNV and CDR2 YYDKDF (reference sequence). The CDR3 totals 15 residues. In DNA, the CDR3 is TGTGCCACCAGCAGAGAGCGGACCCTCCAAGAGACCCAGTACTTC. Protein product: CATSRERTLQETQYF.

The chain links TRBV7-2 to TRBJ2-1; TRBD2 matches at 7 bases. With 5 bases clipped from V and 6 bases from J, the junction kept 16 bases outside the gene matches. The CDR3 loop spans 17 amino acids. Germline V gene data show CDR1 as SGHTA and CDR2 as FQGNSA. The CDR3 loop is CASSPDMGGIVGNEQFF. CDR3 DNA: TGTGCCAGCAGCCCCGATATGGGGGGGATAGTGGGCAATGAGCAGTTCTTC.

As DNA, the CDR3 is TGTGCCAGCAGCGCGGGGATCGTACCCCGGGGCGGTGGGGCCAACGTCCTGACTTTC. Its translation: CASSAGIVPRGGGANVLTF. The V and J genes are TRBV9 and TRBJ2-6; either TRBD1 or TRBD2 may fit D (5 bases each). The CDR3 contains 19 residues. The germline V gene encodes CDR1 SGDLS and CDR2 YYNGEE. Deletions cut 3 bases from V and 3 bases from J, with 22 bases between.

The chain combines TRBV19 with TRBJ1-2; D call uncertain. The germline V gene encodes CDR1 LNHDA and CDR2 SQIVND (reference sequence). The CDR3 covers 11 residues. With 8 bases removed from V and 4 bases from J, the gap between germline ends came to 8 bases. CDR3 amino acids: CASEAGYGYTF. The CDR3 region has the DNA TGTGCCAGTGAGGCCGGCTATGGCTACACCTTC.

V gene TRBV7-9 combines with J gene TRBJ1-1; no firm D call. Trimming took 8 bases from V and 0 from J, leaving 10 bases between them. Germline CDR1 reads SEHNR; CDR2 reads FQNEAQ (reference sequence). There are 13 residues in the CDR3. As DNA, the CDR3 is TGTGCCAGCGTTGACGGTGTGAACACTGAAGCTTTCTTT. It translates to CASVDGVNTEAFF.

The chain has TRBV27 and TRBJ2-1, with TRBD2 matching 7 bases. This CDR3 is built from 13 residues. CDR1 and CDR2 (germline): MNHEY, SMNVEV (reference sequence). The V segment lost 2 bases and the J segment 9 bases; nucleotides outside the gene matches: 4. The CDR3 reads CASSLGDYTEQFF. DNA for the CDR3: TGTGCCAGCAGTTTAGGGGACTATACTGAGCAGTTCTTC.

The V gene is TRBV9, the J gene TRBJ2-2; tentative D call: TRBD1 (7 bases). V lost 3 bases to trimming and J lost 4 bases, with 10 bases between them. Germline loops: CDR1 SGDLS, CDR2 YYNGEE. CDR3 length: 14 residues. The CDR3 protein is CASSDRGGTGELFF. CDR3 nucleotide sequence: TGTGCCAGCAGCGACAGGGGAGGCACCGGGGAGCTGTTTTTT.

The chain links TRBV7-3 to TRBJ2-7, with D unclear. V dropped 3 bases and J dropped 0 bases, with 6 bases sitting between them. The germline V gene encodes CDR1 SGHTA and CDR2 FQGTGA. This CDR3 region has 13 residues. CDR3: CASSLALSYEQYF. The CDR3 nucleotides are TGTGCCAGCAGCTTGGCTCTCTCCTACGAGCAGTACTTC.

With respect to this clone: This sample includes further DNA sequences coding for the same CDR3. This chain joins TRBV6-5 and TRBJ2-7; D is uncertain. The V gene lost 0 bases and the J gene lost 0 bases, with 12 bases spanning the gap. Germline CDR1 MNHEY, CDR2 SVGAGI. CDR3 length: 16 amino acids. In DNA, the CDR3 is TGTGCCAGCAGTTACTCGACCGGGCAGAGCTCCTACGAGCAGTACTTC. This encodes CASSYSTGQSSYEQYF.

This chain uses TRBV28 with TRBJ1-5, with D tentatively TRBD1 (5 bases). The germline gives CDR1 MDHEN, CDR2 SYDVKM. V was shortened by 7 bases and J by 1 base, with 20 bases between the two germline ends. This CDR3 region has 17 residues. CDR3 coding DNA: TGTGCCAGCAATTTGGCGGGGGGACCTTTGAGCAATCAGCCCCAGCATTTT. Its protein product is CASNLAGGPLSNQPQHF.

The rearrangement uses TRBV29-1 and TRBJ1-1; D is undetermined. CDR3 size: 12 residues. V was clipped by 6 bases and J by 1 base, with 9 bases between them. Germline V lookup: CDR1 SQVTM, CDR2 ANQGSEA. CDR3 DNA: TGCAGCGTCCCCGATCCGAACACTGAAGCTTTCTTT. This encodes CSVPDPNTEAFF.

The chain uses TRBV7-9 and TRBJ2-1; D perhaps matches TRBD1 (6 bases). The CDR3 length is 15 residues. Germline CDR1 is SEHNR and CDR2 is FQNEAQ (reference sequence). Trimming removed 1 base from V and 4 bases from J, with 11 bases in between. CDR3 in amino acids: CASSLEGEKYNEQFF. In DNA form, the CDR3 reads TGTGCCAGCAGCTTAGAGGGGGAAAAATACAATGAGCAGTTCTTC.

V gene TRBV27 combines with J gene TRBJ2-7, with 8 bases that match TRBD2. This CDR3 comprises 15 residues. Germline V lookup: CDR1 MNHEY, CDR2 SMNVEV (reference sequence). J lost 6 bases, V lost 5 bases, and 12 bases had no gene match. CDR3 protein: CASSGRRREVSEQYF. The CDR3 coding sequence is TGTGCCAGCAGTGGCCGTCGGCGGGAGGTGTCCGAGCAGTACTTC.

The chain uses TRBV9 and TRBJ2-5; TRBD1 might be the D (6 bases). The CDR3 is made up of 16 amino acids. Germline assignment: CDR1 SGDLS and CDR2 YYNGEE. Between the trimmed V and J ends, which lost 0 bases and 1 base, there was a span of 13 bases. CDR3 nucleotides: TGTGCCAGCAGCGTAGCAGTTTTGGACAGCCAAGAGACCCAGTACTTC. Translated, it gives CASSVAVLDSQETQYF.

The CDR3, as DNA: TGTGCCAGCAGTCAGGTGAATTTGGTCCTAGCAGGGAATGAGCAGTTCTTC. It encodes CASSQVNLVLAGNEQFF. V gene TRBV28 combines with J gene TRBJ2-1, with D possibly called TRBD1 or TRBD2 (5 bases each). Between the trimmed V and J ends, which lost 5 bases and 7 bases, there was a span of 24 bases. The CDR3 totals 17 residues. Per germline, CDR1 MDHEN and CDR2 SYDVKM.

V and J are TRBV7-9 and TRBJ2-1; the match to TRBD2 covers 8 bases. Trimming took 5 bases from V and 4 from J; bases not matched to a gene: 7. Germline lookup yields CDR1 SEHNR and CDR2 FQNEAQ (reference sequence). CDR3 length equals 15 residues. The CDR3: CASSEAGAMYNEQFF. Here the CDR3 DNA reads TGTGCCAGCAGCGAAGCGGGAGCCATGTACAATGAGCAGTTCTTC. The whole variable domain, remainder taken from reference TRBV7-9 and TRBJ2-1, is DTGVSQNPRHKITKRGQNVTFRCDPISEHNRLYWYRQTLGQGPEFLTYFQNEAQLEKSRLLSDRFSAERPKGSFSTLEIQRTEQGDSAMYLCASSEAGAMYNEQFFGPGTRLTVL.

The chain couples TRBV28 to TRBJ2-7, with D perhaps being TRBD1 or TRBD2 (5 bases each). CDR1 MDHEN and CDR2 SYDVKM come from the germline V gene. The CDR3 length is 19 residues. V gave up 8 bases and J gave up 0 bases, with 29 bases separating them. The CDR3 protein is CASSLTLNRRQGGSYEQYF. CDR3 coding DNA: TGTGCCAGCTCCCTTACCCTCAACAGGAGGCAGGGCGGCTCCTACGAGCAGTACTTC. The variable domain in full, with the rest retrieved from reference TRBV28 and TRBJ2-7, is DVKVTQSSRYLVKRTGEKVFLECVQDMDHENMFWYRQDPGLGLRLIYFSYDVKMKEKGDIPEGYSVSREKKERFSLILESASTNQTSMYLCASSLTLNRRQGGSYEQYFGPGTRLTVT.

The chain employs TRBV7-9 and TRBJ2-5, with D possibly matching TRBD2 (5 bases). Germline CDR1 and CDR2: SEHNR and FQNEAQ (reference sequence). Trimming removed 2 bases at V and 2 bases at J, with 15 bases between. The CDR3 loop spans 16 amino acids. CDR3 sequence (DNA): TGTGCCAGCAGCTTATCGGGGAAGGGCCCTCAAGAGACCCAGTACTTC. Its protein product is CASSLSGKGPQETQYF.

This chain joins TRBV27 and TRBJ1-5, with D perhaps TRBD1 (5 bases). The V and J ends lost 8 bases and 1 base respectively, with 12 bases between them. The CDR3 totals 14 residues. Germline CDR1 MNHEY, CDR2 SMNVEV (reference sequence). The CDR3: CASGTGGSNQPQHF. The CDR3 bases are TGTGCCAGCGGGACCGGGGGGAGCAATCAGCCCCAGCATTTT.

V and J are TRBV2 and TRBJ2-7, with 11 bases matching TRBD1. The ends lost 4 bases at V and 7 bases at J; junction bases unmatched: 12. The germline CDR1 and CDR2 sequences are SNHLY and FYNNEI. This CDR3 spans 16 amino acids. The CDR3 nucleotides are TGTGCCAGCAGTGTCGCGCTGGGACAGGGGGGTTGGGAGCAGTACTTC. It yields the protein CASSVALGQGGWEQYF.

The J gene is TRBJ2-3, the V gene TRBV5-4; the match to TRBD2 covers 14 bases. V was clipped by 0 bases and J by 5 bases; unmatched bases: 5. This CDR3 region has 17 residues. Looked up from germline, CDR1 is SGHNT and CDR2 is YYREEE (reference sequence). The CDR3 DNA follows: TGTGCCAGCAGCTTGGGGACTAGCGGGAGGATGGTAGATACGCAGTATTTT. Residues: CASSLGTSGRMVDTQYF. Filled out from reference TRBV5-4 and TRBJ2-3, the complete variable domain reads ETGVTQSPTHLIKTRGQQVTLRCSSQSGHNTVSWYQQALGQGPQFIFQYYREEENGRGNFPPRFSGLQFPNYSSELNVNALELDDSALYLCASSLGTSGRMVDTQYFGPGTRLTVL.

The chain recombines TRBV29-1 with TRBJ2-7, with TRBD2 as a possible D gene (6 bases). This CDR3 has 12 residues. Trimming cost V 4 bases and J 5 bases, with 12 bases left between them. In germline, CDR1 is SQVTM, CDR2 ANQGSEA. The CDR3 sequence is CSVVGRVDEQYF. The CDR3 nucleotides read TGCAGCGTTGTCGGGAGAGTCGACGAGCAGTACTTC.

This sequence joins TRBV27 and TRBJ2-6; TRBD1 aligns across 11 bases. V lost 1 base and J lost 2; bases outside the gene matches: 4. This CDR3 spans 18 amino acids. Germline loops: CDR1 MNHEY, CDR2 SMNVEV (reference sequence). CDR3 bases: TGTGCCAGCAGTTTATTAGGGACAGGGGGGGCTGGGGCCAACGTCCTGACTTTC. It specifies CASSLLGTGGAGANVLTF. The variable domain in full, with the rest retrieved from reference TRBV27 and TRBJ2-6, is EAQVTQNPRYLITVTGKKLTVTCSQNMNHEYMSWYRQDPGLGLRQIYYSMNVEVTDKGDVPEGYKVSRKEKRNFPLILESPSPNQTSLYFCASSLLGTGGAGANVLTFGAGSRLTVL.